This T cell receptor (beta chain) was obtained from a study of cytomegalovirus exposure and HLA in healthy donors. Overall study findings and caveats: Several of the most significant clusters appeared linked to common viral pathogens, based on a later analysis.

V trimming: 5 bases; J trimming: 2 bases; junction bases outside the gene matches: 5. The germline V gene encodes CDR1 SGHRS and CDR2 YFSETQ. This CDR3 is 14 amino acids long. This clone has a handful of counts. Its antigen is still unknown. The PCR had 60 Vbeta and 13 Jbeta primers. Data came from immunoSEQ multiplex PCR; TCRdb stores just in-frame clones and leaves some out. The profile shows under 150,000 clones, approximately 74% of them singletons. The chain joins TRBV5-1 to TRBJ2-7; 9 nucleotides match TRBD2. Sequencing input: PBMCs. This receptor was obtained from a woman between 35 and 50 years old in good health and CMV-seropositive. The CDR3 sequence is CASSRAGGPYEQYF. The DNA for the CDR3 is TGCGCCAGCAGTAGGGCGGGGGGGCCCTACGAGCAGTACTTC.